This is a list of T cell receptor beta chains from one sample in a study of blood T cell repertoires in COVID-19. The protocol was immunoSEQ multiplex PCR, while the TCRdb copy is restricted to in-frame clones and leaves out a portion. The table includes around 97,000 clones, 85% to 90% detected once. What was sequenced was peripheral blood. These receptors all stem from a human donor in a cohort sampled during active COVID-19. CDR3s include the opening cysteine and the closing phenylalanine or tryptophan. D genes are given only for firm matches. Where a row states a size, it is once, few, many or the class of an expanded clone; other rows omit it.

>TRBV9|-|TRBD1|TRBJ1-6
CASSVSGQGGNSPLHF
TGTGCCAGCAGCGTCTCAGGACAGGGAGGTAATTCACCCCTCCACTTT
>TRBV28|-|-|TRBJ1-4
CASSFGPPFGEKLFF
TGTGCCAGCAGTTTCGGTCCCCCCTTCGGGGAAAAACTGTTTTTT
>TRBV4-1|-|TRBD1|TRBJ1-1
CASSLARGGQGGTEAFF
TGCGCCAGCAGCCTCGCAAGGGGGGGACAGGGAGGGACTGAAGCTTTCTTT
>TRBV3-1/TRBV3-2|-|TRBD2|TRBJ2-1
CASSRPGTSGGAYNEQFF
TGTGCCAGCAGCCGTCCCGGGACTAGCGGGGGGGCCTACAATGAGCAGTTCTTC
>TRBV5-5|-|-|TRBJ2-5
CASSRDIEETQYF
TGTGCCAGCAGCCGGGACATAGAAGAGACCCAGTACTTC
>TRBV28|-|TRBD1|TRBJ1-2
CASSFRDRVYYGYTF
TGTGCCAGCAGTTTTAGAGACAGGGTTTACTATGGCTACACCTTC
>TRBV5-5|-|TRBD2|TRBJ2-3
CASSRATSGGLGDTQYF
TGTGCCAGCAGTCGCGCGACTAGCGGGGGACTCGGGGATACGCAGTATTTT
>TRBV6-5|-|TRBD1|TRBJ1-4
CASRNTQGENEKLFF
TGTGCCAGCAGAAATACACAGGGGGAGAATGAAAAACTGTTTTTT
>TRBV28|-|TRBD1|TRBJ1-2
CASSEPDRNLYGYTF
TGTGCCAGCAGTGAACCGGACAGGAACCTCTATGGCTACACCTTC
>TRBV30|-|TRBD2|TRBJ2-5
CGWGGRETQYF
TGTGGGTGGGGAGGGAGAGAGACCCAGTACTTC
>TRBV9|-|-|TRBJ2-7
CASSVAGVSEQYF
TGTGCCAGCAGCGTAGCAGGGGTAAGCGAGCAGTACTTC
>TRBV19|-|-|TRBJ2-2
CASMAGYTGELFF
TGTGCCAGTATGGCGGGGTACACCGGGGAGCTGTTTTTT
>TRBV5-1|-|-|TRBJ1-5
CASSFKPGDDISNQPQHF
TGCGCCAGCAGCTTCAAACCAGGCGACGACATTAGCAATCAGCCCCAGCATTTT
>TRBV30|-|TRBD1|TRBJ1-6
CAWSGTGRFSSPLHF
TGTGCCTGGAGTGGGACAGGGCGATTTAGTTCACCCCTCCACTTT
>TRBV5-5|-|TRBD1|TRBJ1-4
CASSLLVGAGGEKLFF
TGTGCCAGCAGCTTGTTGGTCGGGGCAGGGGGTGAAAAACTGTTTTTT
>TRBV23-1|-|TRBD2|TRBJ2-1
CASSQSAREAGGLNEQFF
TGCGCCAGCAGTCAATCCGCCCGGGAAGCGGGGGGGTTGAATGAGCAGTTCTTC
>TRBV4-3|medium-sized|-|TRBJ2-1
CASSQDQGGIYNEQFF
TGCGCCAGCAGCCAAGATCAGGGAGGCATTTACAATGAGCAGTTCTTC
>TRBV18|-|TRBD2|TRBJ2-1
CASSPTTPGGGYNEQFF
TGTGCCAGCTCACCTACCACTCCGGGAGGGGGGTACAATGAGCAGTTCTTC
>TRBV5-4|-|-|TRBJ1-4
CASSPPDSGEKLFF
TGTGCCAGCAGCCCCCCAGACAGTGGTGAAAAACTGTTTTTT
>TRBV12-5|-|-|TRBJ2-2
CASGPSRQRNTGELFF
TGTGCTAGTGGCCCCTCGAGACAGAGGAACACCGGGGAGCTGTTTTTT
>TRBV10-3|-|TRBD2|TRBJ2-2
CAISELRTSAGELFF
TGTGCCATCAGTGAGTTACGGACTAGCGCCGGGGAGCTGTTTTTT
>TRBV3-1/TRBV3-2|-|-|TRBJ1-5
CASSQDRNQPQHF
TGTGCCAGCAGCCAAGACCGTAATCAGCCCCAGCATTTT
>TRBV9|-|-|TRBJ1-5
CASSSAGNSQPQHF
TGTGCCAGCAGCTCGGCAGGGAATAGTCAGCCCCAGCATTTT
>TRBV28|-|TRBD2|TRBJ2-7
CASIEAGDVDEQYF
TGTGCCAGCATCGAAGCGGGAGACGTTGACGAGCAGTACTTC
>TRBV10-2|-|TRBD2|TRBJ2-1
CASRGLAGTNEQFF
TGCGCCAGCAGAGGACTAGCGGGAACCAATGAGCAGTTCTTC
>TRBV9|-|TRBD1|TRBJ1-2
CASSVSGGLNYGYTF
TGTGCCAGCAGCGTTTCAGGGGGCCTTAACTATGGCTACACCTTC
>TRBV5-1|-|-|TRBJ1-6
CASSSRGREGSPLHF
TGCGCCAGCAGCTCCAGAGGCAGGGAGGGTTCACCCCTCCACTTT
>TRBV11-2|-|-|TRBJ2-7
CASSLRHWGDLDYEQYF
TGTGCCAGCAGCTTACGTCATTGGGGGGATTTGGACTACGAGCAGTACTTC
>TRBV25-1|-|TRBD2|TRBJ2-7
CASSGAGSLSYEQYF
TGTGCCAGCAGTGGAGCGGGGTCTCTCTCCTACGAGCAGTACTTC
>TRBV7-2|-|TRBD1|TRBJ2-2
CASSFKRQGIGGELFF
TGTGCCAGCAGCTTTAAAAGACAGGGGATTGGCGGGGAGCTGTTTTTT
>TRBV7-9|-|TRBD2|TRBJ2-5
CASSLGLAETQYF
TGTGCCAGCAGCTTGGGACTAGCGGAGACCCAGTACTTC
>TRBV6-1|-|-|TRBJ2-5
CASSDPDRLAETQYF
TGTGCCAGCAGTGATCCAGACAGGCTGGCAGAGACCCAGTACTTC
>TRBV2|-|-|TRBJ2-6
CASRPRANVLTF
TGTGCCAGCAGGCCTAGGGCCAACGTCCTGACTTTC
>TRBV4-2|-|-|TRBJ2-3
CASSQDPQATDTQYF
TGTGCCAGCAGCCAAGATCCCCAGGCCACAGATACGCAGTATTTT
>TRBV5-1|-|TRBD1|TRBJ2-2
CASSSGTGNTGELFF
TGCGCCAGCAGCTCCGGGACAGGGAACACCGGGGAGCTGTTTTTT
>TRBV20-1|-|TRBD1|TRBJ1-1
CSARMTGAAFF
TGCAGTGCTAGAATGACAGGGGCAGCTTTCTTT
>TRBV24-1|-|TRBD2|TRBJ2-3
CATSDLIGLAGTDTQYF
TGTGCCACCAGTGATTTGATCGGGCTAGCGGGCACAGATACGCAGTATTTT
>TRBV2|once|TRBD2|TRBJ2-7
CASTGGARYEQYF
TGTGCCAGCACCGGGGGGGCCAGGTACGAGCAGTACTTC
>TRBV27|-|-|TRBJ2-7
CASSLAVAHEQYF
TGTGCCAGCAGTTTGGCCGTTGCCCACGAGCAGTACTTC
>TRBV6-2/TRBV6-3|-|-|TRBJ1-3
CASSYSSLLPGNTIYF
TGTGCCAGCAGTTACTCGAGTCTACTCCCTGGAAACACCATATATTTT
>TRBV7-2|-|TRBD1|TRBJ2-2
CASSLASGQGHGELFF
TGTGCCAGCAGCTTAGCCTCAGGACAGGGCCACGGGGAGCTGTTTTTT
>TRBV3-1/TRBV3-2|-|-|TRBJ2-7
CASSPTGQYYEQYF
TGTGCCAGCAGCCCCACCGGACAGTATTACGAGCAGTACTTC
>TRBV6-5|few|-|TRBJ1-5
CASSYRGIGIGQPQHF
TGTGCCAGCAGTTACCGGGGAATTGGGATAGGTCAGCCCCAGCATTTT
>TRBV7-8|-|-|TRBJ1-2
CASSLVGAAGYTF
TGTGCCAGCAGCTTAGTTGGGGCGGCGGGCTACACCTTC
>TRBV9|-|TRBD1|TRBJ2-7
CASSVDSGTGNYEQYF
TGTGCCAGCAGCGTTGACTCCGGGACAGGGAACTACGAGCAGTACTTC
>TRBV6-1|many|TRBD1|TRBJ2-3
CASSEGTGQGSDTQYF
TGTGCCAGCAGTGAAGGCACGGGACAGGGGTCAGATACGCAGTATTTT
>TRBV27|-|-|TRBJ1-1
CASRSTGFNTEAFF
TGTGCCAGCAGAAGTACAGGGTTCAACACTGAAGCTTTCTTT
>TRBV19|-|TRBD1|TRBJ1-5
CASSIDNRGYSNQPQHF
TGTGCCAGTAGTATAGACAACAGGGGGTATAGCAATCAGCCCCAGCATTTT
>TRBV4-3|-|-|TRBJ1-1
CASSQSHRAGAFF
TGCGCCAGCAGCCAATCCCACAGGGCGGGAGCTTTCTTT
>TRBV19|-|TRBD2|TRBJ2-7
CASSVLAVRSEQYF
TGTGCCAGTAGCGTACTAGCGGTCCGGTCCGAGCAGTACTTC
>TRBV7-2|-|TRBD1|TRBJ2-5
CASSLHRGRETQYF
TGTGCCAGCAGCTTGCACAGGGGGCGAGAGACCCAGTACTTC
>TRBV7-9|-|TRBD2|TRBJ2-3
CASRPGTSGRAGTDTQYF
TGTGCCAGCAGACCTGGGACTAGCGGGAGGGCCGGGACAGATACGCAGTATTTT